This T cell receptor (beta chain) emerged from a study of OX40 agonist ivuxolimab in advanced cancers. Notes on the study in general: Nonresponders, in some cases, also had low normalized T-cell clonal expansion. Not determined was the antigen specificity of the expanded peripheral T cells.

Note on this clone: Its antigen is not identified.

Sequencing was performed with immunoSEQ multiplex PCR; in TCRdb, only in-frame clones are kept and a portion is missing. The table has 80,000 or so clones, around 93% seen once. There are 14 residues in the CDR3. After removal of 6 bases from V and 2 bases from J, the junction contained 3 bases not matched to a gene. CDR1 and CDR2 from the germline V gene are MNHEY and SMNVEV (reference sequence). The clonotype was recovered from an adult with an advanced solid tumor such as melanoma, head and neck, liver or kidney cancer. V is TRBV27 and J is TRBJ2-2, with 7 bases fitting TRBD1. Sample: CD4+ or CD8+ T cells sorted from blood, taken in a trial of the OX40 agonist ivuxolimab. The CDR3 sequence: CASSGDRNTGELFF. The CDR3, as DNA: TGTGCCAGCAGCGGGGACAGAAACACCGGGGAGCTGTTTTTT.